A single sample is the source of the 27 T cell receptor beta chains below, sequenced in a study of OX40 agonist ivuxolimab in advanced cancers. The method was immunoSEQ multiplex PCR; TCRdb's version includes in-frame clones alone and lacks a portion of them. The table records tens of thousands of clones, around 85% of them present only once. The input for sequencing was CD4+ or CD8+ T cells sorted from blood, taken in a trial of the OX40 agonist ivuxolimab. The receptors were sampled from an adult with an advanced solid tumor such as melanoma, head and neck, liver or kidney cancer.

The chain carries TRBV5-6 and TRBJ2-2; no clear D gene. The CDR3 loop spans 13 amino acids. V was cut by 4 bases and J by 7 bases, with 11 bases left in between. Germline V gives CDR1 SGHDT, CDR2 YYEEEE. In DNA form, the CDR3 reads TGTGCCAGCAGCCTGGGTTGGGACGGGGAGCTGTTTTTT. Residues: CASSLGWDGELFF.

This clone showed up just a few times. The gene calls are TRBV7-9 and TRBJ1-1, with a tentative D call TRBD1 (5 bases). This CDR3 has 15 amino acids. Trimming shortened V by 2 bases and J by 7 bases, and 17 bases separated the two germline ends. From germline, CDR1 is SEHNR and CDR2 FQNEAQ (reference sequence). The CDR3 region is CASSLLTHSRGEAFF. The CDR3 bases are TGTGCCAGCAGCTTATTGACCCACTCAAGGGGTGAAGCTTTCTTT.

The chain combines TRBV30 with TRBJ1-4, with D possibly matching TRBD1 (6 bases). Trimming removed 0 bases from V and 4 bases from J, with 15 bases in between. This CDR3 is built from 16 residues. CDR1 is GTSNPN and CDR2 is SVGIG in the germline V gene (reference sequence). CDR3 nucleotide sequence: TGTGCCTGGAGTGTAGGGGGAACAGGGTTTAATGAAAAACTGTTTTTT. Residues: CAWSVGGTGFNEKLFF.

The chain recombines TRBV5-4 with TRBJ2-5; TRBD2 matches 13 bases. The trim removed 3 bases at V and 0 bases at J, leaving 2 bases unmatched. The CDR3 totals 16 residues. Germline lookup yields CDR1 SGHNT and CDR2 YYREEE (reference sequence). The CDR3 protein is CASSSGLAGYQETQYF. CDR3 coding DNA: TGTGCCAGCAGCTCGGGACTAGCGGGGTACCAAGAGACCCAGTACTTC.

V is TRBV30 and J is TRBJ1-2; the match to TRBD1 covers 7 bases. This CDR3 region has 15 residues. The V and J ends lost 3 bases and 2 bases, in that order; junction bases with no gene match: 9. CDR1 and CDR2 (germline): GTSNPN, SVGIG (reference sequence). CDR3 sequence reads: CAWRATGEGNYGYTF. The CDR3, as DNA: TGTGCCTGGAGAGCAACAGGGGAAGGGAACTATGGCTACACCTTC.

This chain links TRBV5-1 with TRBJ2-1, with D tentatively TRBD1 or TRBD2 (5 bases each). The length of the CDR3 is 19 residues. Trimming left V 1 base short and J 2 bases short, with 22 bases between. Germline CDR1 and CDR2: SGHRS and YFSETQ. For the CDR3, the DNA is TGCGCCAGCAGCTTGTGGGGAAGTGTAGGGACCGGCGCCTACAATGAGCAGTTCTTC. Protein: CASSLWGSVGTGAYNEQFF.

The CDR3 region has the DNA TGTGCCAGCAATTCCGCCCCCCGACAGGGAGAAGCTTTCTTT. Amino acids: CASNSAPRQGEAFF. The J gene is TRBJ1-1, the V gene TRBV7-2; TRBD1 matches at 7 bases. The CDR3 is 14 amino acids. V shed 7 bases and J 8 bases; nucleotides not matched to a gene: 13. Germline V gene sequence: CDR1 SGHTA, CDR2 FQGNSA.

The CDR3 DNA reads as TGTGCCAGCACCTTCCAAGAGACCCAGTACTTC. This gives the protein CASTFQETQYF. The V call is TRBV6-1, the J call TRBJ2-5; D not certain. CDR3 size: 11 residues. Per the germline V gene, CDR1 is MNHNS and CDR2 is SASEGT. Trimming stripped 7 bases from V and 1 base from J, with 4 bases between.

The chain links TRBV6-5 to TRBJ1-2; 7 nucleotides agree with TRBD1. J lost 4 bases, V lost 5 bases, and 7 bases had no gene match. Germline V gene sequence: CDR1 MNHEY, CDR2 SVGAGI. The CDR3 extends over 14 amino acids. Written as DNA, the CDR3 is TGTGCCAGCAGTATTGGACAGGAGGTCTATGGCTACACCTTC. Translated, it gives CASSIGQEVYGYTF.

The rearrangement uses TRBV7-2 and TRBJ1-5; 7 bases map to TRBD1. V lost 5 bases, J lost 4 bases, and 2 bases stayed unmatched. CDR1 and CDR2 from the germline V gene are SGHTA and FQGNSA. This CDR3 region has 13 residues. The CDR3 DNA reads TGTGCCAGCAGCATACAGGGGAATCAGCCCCAGCATTTT. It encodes CASSIQGNQPQHF.

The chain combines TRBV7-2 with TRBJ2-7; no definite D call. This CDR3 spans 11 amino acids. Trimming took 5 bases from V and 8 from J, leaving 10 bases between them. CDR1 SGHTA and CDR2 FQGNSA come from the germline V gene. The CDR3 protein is CASSPQTQQYF. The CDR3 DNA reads TGTGCCAGCAGCCCCCAGACACAGCAGTACTTC. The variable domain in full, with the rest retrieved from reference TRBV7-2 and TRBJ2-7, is GAGVSQSPSNKVTEKGKDVELRCDPISGHTALYWYRQSLGQGLEFLIYFQGNSAPDKSGLPSDRFSAERTGGSVSTLTIQRTQQEDSAVYLCASSPQTQQYFGPGTRLTVT.

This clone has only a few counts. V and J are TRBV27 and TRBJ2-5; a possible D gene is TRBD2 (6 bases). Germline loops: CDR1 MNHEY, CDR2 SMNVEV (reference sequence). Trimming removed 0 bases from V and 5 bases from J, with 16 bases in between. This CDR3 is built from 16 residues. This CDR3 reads CASSLSLAGFRETQYF. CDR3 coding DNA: TGTGCCAGCAGTTTATCGTTGGCGGGGTTTCGGGAGACCCAGTACTTC.

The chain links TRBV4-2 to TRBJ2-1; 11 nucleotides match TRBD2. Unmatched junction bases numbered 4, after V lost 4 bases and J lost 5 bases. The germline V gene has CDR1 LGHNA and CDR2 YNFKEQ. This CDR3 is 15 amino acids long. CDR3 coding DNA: TGTGCCAGCAGCCCTACTAGCGGGAGAGACAATGAGCAGTTCTTC. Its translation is CASSPTSGRDNEQFF.

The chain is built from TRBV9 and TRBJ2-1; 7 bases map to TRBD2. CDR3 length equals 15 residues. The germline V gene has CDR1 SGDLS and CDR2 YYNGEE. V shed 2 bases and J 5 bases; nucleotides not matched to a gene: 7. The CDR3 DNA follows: TGTGCCAGCAGCGTGGGAGGAGGACTAGACAATGAGCAGTTCTTC. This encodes CASSVGGGLDNEQFF.

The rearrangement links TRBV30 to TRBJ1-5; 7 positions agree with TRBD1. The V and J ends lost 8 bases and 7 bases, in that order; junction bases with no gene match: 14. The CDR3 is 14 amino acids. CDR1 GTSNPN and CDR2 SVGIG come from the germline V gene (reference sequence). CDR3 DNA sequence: TGTGCCCCTCGCCCCCGACAGGGTGGGCAGCCCCAGCATTTT. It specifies CAPRPRQGGQPQHF.

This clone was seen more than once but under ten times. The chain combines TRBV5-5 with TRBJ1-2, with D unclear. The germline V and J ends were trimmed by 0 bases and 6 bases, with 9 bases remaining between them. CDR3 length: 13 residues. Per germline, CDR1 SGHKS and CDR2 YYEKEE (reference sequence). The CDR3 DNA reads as TGTGCCAGCAGCTTGGATCCGATGGATGGCTACACCTTC. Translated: CASSLDPMDGYTF.

The CDR3 DNA follows: TGTGCCAGCAGCGGTGACTTAAGGACTAGCGGGGGGGCCCACCAAGAGACCCAGTACTTC. It encodes CASSGDLRTSGGAHQETQYF. The V gene is TRBV9, the J gene TRBJ2-5, with TRBD2 matching 15 bases. The J segment lost 0 bases and the V segment lost 3 bases, leaving 12 bases of the junction unmatched. The CDR3 covers 20 residues. Germline-derived CDR1 and CDR2 are SGDLS and YYNGEE. The full variable domain, its missing parts supplied by reference TRBV9 and TRBJ2-5, is DSGVTQTPKHLITATGQRVTLRCSPRSGDLSVYWYQQSLDQGLQFLIQYYNGEERAKGNILERFSAQQFPDLHSELNLSSLELGDSALYFCASSGDLRTSGGAHQETQYFGPGTRLLVL.

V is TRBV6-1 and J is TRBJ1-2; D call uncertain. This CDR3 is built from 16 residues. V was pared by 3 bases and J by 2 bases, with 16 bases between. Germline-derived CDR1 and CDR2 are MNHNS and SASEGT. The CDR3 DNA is TGTGCCAGCAGTGATTTGTCGGATTGGGTAAACTATGGCTACACCTTC. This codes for CASSDLSDWVNYGYTF.

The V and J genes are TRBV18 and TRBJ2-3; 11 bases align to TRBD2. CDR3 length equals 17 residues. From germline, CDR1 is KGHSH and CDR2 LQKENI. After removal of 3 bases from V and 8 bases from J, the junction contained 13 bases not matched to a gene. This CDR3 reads CASSPPSGRMGQGTQYF. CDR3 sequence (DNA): TGTGCCAGCTCACCTCCTAGCGGGAGGATGGGCCAGGGTACGCAGTATTTT.

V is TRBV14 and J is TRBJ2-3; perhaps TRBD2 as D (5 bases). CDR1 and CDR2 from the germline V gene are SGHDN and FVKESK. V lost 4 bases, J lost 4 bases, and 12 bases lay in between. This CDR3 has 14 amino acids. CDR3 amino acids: CASSPRGAPDTQYF. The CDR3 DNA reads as TGTGCCAGCAGCCCCCGGGGAGCCCCAGATACGCAGTATTTT. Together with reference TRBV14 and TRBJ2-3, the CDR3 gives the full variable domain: EAGVTQFPSHSVIEKGQTVTLRCDPISGHDNLYWYRRVMGKEIKFLLHFVKESKQDESGMPNNRFLAERTGGTYSTLKVQPAELEDSGVYFCASSPRGAPDTQYFGPGTRLTVL.

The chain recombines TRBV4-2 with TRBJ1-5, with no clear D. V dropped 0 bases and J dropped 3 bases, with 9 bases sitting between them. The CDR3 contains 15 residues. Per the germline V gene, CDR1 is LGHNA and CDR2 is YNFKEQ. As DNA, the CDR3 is TGTGCCAGCAGCCAAGATTACAGCCTCAATCAGCCCCAGCATTTT. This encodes CASSQDYSLNQPQHF.

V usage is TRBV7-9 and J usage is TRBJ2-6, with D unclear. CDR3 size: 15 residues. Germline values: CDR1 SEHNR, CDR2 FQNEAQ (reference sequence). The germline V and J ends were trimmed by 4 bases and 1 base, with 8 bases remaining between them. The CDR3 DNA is TGTGCCAGCAGCTGGATGGGATCTGGGGCCAACGTCCTGACTTTC. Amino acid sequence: CASSWMGSGANVLTF.

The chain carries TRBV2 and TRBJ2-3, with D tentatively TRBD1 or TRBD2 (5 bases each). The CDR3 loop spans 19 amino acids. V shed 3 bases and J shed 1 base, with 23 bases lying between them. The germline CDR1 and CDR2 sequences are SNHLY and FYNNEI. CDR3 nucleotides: TGTGCCAGCAGTGATTCGCCTAGATGGGAGTTAGGGGGCACAGATACGCAGTATTTT. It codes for CASSDSPRWELGGTDTQYF.

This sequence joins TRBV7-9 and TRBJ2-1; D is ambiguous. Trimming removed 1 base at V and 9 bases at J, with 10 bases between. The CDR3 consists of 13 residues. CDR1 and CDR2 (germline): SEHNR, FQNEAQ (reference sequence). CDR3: CASSLGPTREQFF. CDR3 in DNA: TGTGCCAGCAGCTTAGGACCGACTCGTGAGCAGTTCTTC.

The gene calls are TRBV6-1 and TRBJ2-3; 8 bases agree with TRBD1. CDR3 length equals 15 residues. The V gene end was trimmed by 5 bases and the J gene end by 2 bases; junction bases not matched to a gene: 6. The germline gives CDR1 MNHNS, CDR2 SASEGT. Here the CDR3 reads CASSQTGEDTDTQYF. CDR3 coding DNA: TGTGCCAGCAGTCAGACAGGGGAGGACACAGATACGCAGTATTTT.

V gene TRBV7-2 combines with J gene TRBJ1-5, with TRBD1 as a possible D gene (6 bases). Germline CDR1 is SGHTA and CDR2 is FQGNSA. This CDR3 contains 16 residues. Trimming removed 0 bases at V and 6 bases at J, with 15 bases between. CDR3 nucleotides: TGTGCCAGCAGCTTAGCGGGGGGCAGGGCAACTCAGCCCCAGCATTTT. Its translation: CASSLAGGRATQPQHF.

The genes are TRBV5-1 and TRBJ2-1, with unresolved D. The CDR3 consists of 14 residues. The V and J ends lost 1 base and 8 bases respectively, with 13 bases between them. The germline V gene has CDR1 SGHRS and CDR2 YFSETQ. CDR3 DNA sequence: TGCGCCAGCAGCTTGAACGGACCTAGGGATGAGCAGTTCTTC. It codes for CASSLNGPRDEQFF.